This TCR beta chain emerged from a study of T cells in Graves' hyperthyroidism and ophthalmopathy. Findings of the study overall: From stable hyperthyroidism, ophthalmopathy was separated by a 13 V-J model. In the blood, most expanded thyroid clonotypes above 0.001 appeared as well.

Patients were aged 18 to 65, had disease duration under 2 months, and had newly diagnosed hyperthyroidism. Every diagnosis used clinical symptoms, serum thyroxine and TRAb, thyroid ultrasound and orbital computed tomography. CDR1 is WNHNN and CDR2 is SYGVQD in the germline V gene (reference sequence). Trimming took off 4 bases at V and 3 bases at J, with 9 bases between the two ends. The CDR3 runs 14 residues. This clonotype occurred a few times. Antigen specificity is unknown. Amplified regions were TCR beta CDR3 sequences from RNA transcripts. An initial round of RT-PCR targeting the TCR CDR3 relied on the HTBI primer set. TCRdb redid the calling of the multiplex PCR reads with MiXCR, one entry per CDR3 protein. Of some 620,000 distinct CDR3 sequences listed, around 16% are singletons.

This receptor was taken from a woman aged 25 to 39 with Graves' hyperthyroidism. This rearrangement joins TRBV10-1 to TRBJ2-2, with D unclear. The sample consisted of blood. The CDR3 bases are TGCGCCAGCAGTGTACATTCCTACACCGGGGAGCTGTTTTTT. As protein: CASSVHSYTGELFF.